One sample yielded the 8 T cell receptor beta chains listed below, sequenced in a study of T cells after yellow fever vaccination. MiXCR, run by TCRdb on the 5' RACE reads, gives a single entry per CDR3 protein. The sample lists around 530,000 distinct CDR3 sequences; 17% were seen once. This sample comprised PBMCs, obtained about 5 days after the first yellow fever vaccination. Every receptor here comes from a man in his late teens or twenties who received the YFV17D yellow fever vaccine.

With regard to this clonotype: Since a much larger clone is just one base distant, this may be a read error. This chain links TRBV24-1 with TRBJ2-2; the D is unclear. The CDR3 extends over 13 amino acids. Germline V CDR1 and CDR2: KGHDR, SFDVKD. V was cut by 5 bases and J by 2 bases, with 5 bases left in between. CDR3 region: CATSGPNTGELFF. The DNA of the CDR3 is TGTGCCACCAGTGGACCCAACACCGGGGAGCTGTTTTTT.

The CDR3 region has the DNA TGCGCCAGCAGCCGATCGGGACAGGGGAACTATGGCTACACCTTC. Residues: CASSRSGQGNYGYTF. This chain joins TRBV5-1 and TRBJ1-2, with 10 bases fitting TRBD1. Trimming took 4 bases from V and 2 from J; bases not matched to a gene: 5. The germline gives CDR1 SGHRS, CDR2 YFSETQ. The CDR3 spans 15 residues. The full variable domain, in which reference TRBV5-1 and TRBJ1-2 provide the parts outside the CDR3, is KAGVTQTPRYLIKTRGQQVTLSCSPISGHRSVSWYQQTPGQGLQFLFEYFSETQRNKGNFPGRFSGRQFSNSRSEMNVSTLELGDSALYLCASSRSGQGNYGYTFGSGTRLTVV.

The rearrangement links TRBV11-2 to TRBJ1-2, with 8 bases identical to TRBD1. The CDR3 runs to 18 residues. V shed 2 bases and J 2 bases; nucleotides not matched to a gene: 13. From germline, CDR1 is SGHAT and CDR2 FQNNGV. As DNA, the CDR3 is TGTGCCAGCAGCTTACTCTATAAACGGGGACAGGTGAACTATGGCTACACCTTC. Its translation is CASSLLYKRGQVNYGYTF.

The chain links TRBV11-1 to TRBJ2-3, with D possibly called TRBD1 or TRBD2 (6 bases each). Germline assignment: CDR1 SGHAT and CDR2 FQDESV (reference sequence). V shed 5 bases and J shed 0 bases, with 15 bases lying between them. The CDR3 is made up of 16 amino acids. The DNA for the CDR3 is TGTGCCAGCAGCCCGGGGCGGGACATAAGCACAGATACGCAGTATTTT. This translates into CASSPGRDISTDTQYF.

This sequence joins TRBV20-1 and TRBJ1-1; a weak D match, TRBD1 (5 bases). Germline CDR1 reads DFQATT; CDR2 reads SNEGSKA (reference sequence). V was pared by 0 bases and J by 5 bases, with 16 bases between. The CDR3 length is 15 residues. The CDR3 is CSARDPAGEGTEAFF. The CDR3 bases are TGCAGTGCTAGAGATCCGGCGGGGGAGGGGACTGAAGCTTTCTTT.

This clonotype was counted between two and nine times. This chain joins TRBV23-1 and TRBJ2-1, with TRBD1 matching over 7 bases. TRBV23-1 is flagged as an ORF with uncertain function. The CDR3 covers 15 residues. The V and J ends lost 4 bases and 4 bases, in that order; junction bases with no gene match: 7. The CDR3 sequence is CASSPTEGAYNEQFF. The CDR3 DNA is TGCGCCAGCAGTCCCACTGAGGGGGCTTACAATGAGCAGTTCTTC.

This clonotype was counted a few times. The gene calls are TRBV6-1 and TRBJ2-5, with unresolved D. CDR1 and CDR2 (germline): MNHNS, SASEGT. The V and J ends lost 8 bases and 0 bases respectively, with 10 bases between them. The CDR3 is 13 amino acids. The CDR3 nucleotides are TGTGCCAGCGCCCAGACGTACCAAGAGACCCAGTACTTC. Residues: CASAQTYQETQYF.

V is TRBV13 and J is TRBJ2-3; no clear D gene. This CDR3 region has 15 residues. V shed 1 base and J shed 2 bases, with 10 bases lying between them. The germline V gene encodes CDR1 PRHDT and CDR2 FYEKMQ (reference sequence). Written as DNA, the CDR3 is TGTGCCAGCAGCTTAGCCGGCTCAAACACAGATACGCAGTATTTT. Protein: CASSLAGSNTDTQYF.